This TCR beta chain came from a study of T cells in Graves' hyperthyroidism and ophthalmopathy (dated by TCRdb to the late 2010s). Regarding the study in general: Peripheral blood was sampled at the time of initial diagnosis, prior to any treatment. After sampling, hyperthyroidism patients received methimazole starting at 30 mg daily, and ophthalmopathy patients received high-dose intravenous methylprednisolone. An independent validation cohort of 18 to 20 hyperthyroidism patients and 17 patients who later progressed to ophthalmopathy tested prospective prediction of ophthalmopathy. The 100 or so discovery patients were divided at random into training and test sets in a 7:3 ratio. According to the paper, TCR Vbeta CDR3 sequencing was carried out on about 140 peripheral blood samples, which came from approximately 43 ophthalmopathy, roughly 75 hyperthyroidism and around 17 progressor patients. In addition, the study compared T-cell repertoires in thyroid tissue and in blood from roughly 6 Graves' hyperthyroidism patients. A discovery cohort of about 95 patients, about 40 with Graves' ophthalmopathy and 55 to 60 with stable Graves' hyperthyroidism, was used to find distinguishing TCR V-J signatures. General conclusions and limits of the study: In validation, the model predicted progression to ophthalmopathy a median of around 6.5 months before onset, with approximately 68% sensitivity and nearly 75% specificity. No statistical method was used to set the sample size in advance, and investigators knew the group allocation. Blood samples also contained most of the expanded thyroid clonotypes (frequency above 0.001), which suggests that blood repertoires may reflect thyroid immune responses. A model built on a 13 V-J signature distinguished ophthalmopathy from stable hyperthyroidism, reaching about 88% sensitivity and about 81% specificity in cross-validation and 80%/75% in testing.

From its cysteine to its phenylalanine, the CDR3 spans 16 amino acids. Only the CDR3 DNA is retained, 48 bases long and in frame from the first base. CDR1 and CDR2 are drawn from the germline V gene (reference sequence): LNHNV, YYDKDF. Ophthalmopathy patients had moderately to severely active disease, Clinical Activity Score of at least 3, NOSPECS grade of at least 4, and duration under 3 months. Exclusion was applied to patients with uncontrolled infections, other autoimmune diseases, pregnancy or lactation. Diagnoses were based on clinical symptoms, serum thyroxine and TRAb, thyroid ultrasound and orbital computed tomography. PBMCs were isolated from roughly 10 ml of fresh peripheral blood by Ficoll-Paque density gradient centrifugation. Total RNA was extracted using Trizol reagent, and RNA quality was assessed on an Agilent 2100 Bioanalyzer. Amplification of TCR beta CDR3 regions was carried out from RNA transcripts. A first-round RT-PCR of the TCR CDR3 used the HTBI primer set with the Qiagen OneStep RT-PCR kit. Libraries were constructed in a second round of multiplex PCR, after which size selection and purification were performed. Paired-end sequencing of the libraries was performed with 100 bp reads on an Illumina HiSeq2000. The source study handled its data this way. SOAPnuke was used to process the raw data, removing reads that contained adapters or uncalled bases, had a mean Phred below 15, or lacked an exact match to the constant primer or identifier. High-quality paired reads were merged with COPE v1.2.5, and unique nucleotide sequences were defined as clonotypes. MiTCR v1.1 was used to align the clonotypes against IMGT TRBV, TRBD and TRBJ reference segments. Analysis was restricted to V-J combinations with a frequency above 0.0001, which covered 99% to 99.2% of repertoires. A TCS score was defined as the ratio between F50 (clonal expansion) and ExV (chaos), using BLOSUM62-based TCRdist between CDR3 peptides within each V-J. Welch's t-statistics and random forest reduced 500 to 550 V-J features to 13, which were used in a naive Bayes classifier (R e1071). Using fastp trimming at Q25 and MiXCR clonotype assembly, TCRdb reanalyzed the public sequencing data and kept in-frame beta chains. Records with the same CDR3 protein are collapsed into one entry carrying the most frequent genes and DNA. For this entry, the V and J calls and clone size follow TCRdb and not the study's own pipeline. The sample contains 450,000 to 650,000 distinct CDR3 sequences, roughly 18% of them found a single time. The top ten clones comprise 15% to 20% of the sample.

Comments on this clonotype: Which antigen it targets is not known. At one boundary the junction diverges from the germline segment, which might be a read error.

The TCR comes from a woman aged 18-29 years with Graves' ophthalmopathy. Recombination connected TRBV15 to TRBJ2-5; the D gene is perhaps TRBD2, on 5 matching bases. The specimen sequenced was blood. The encoded CDR3 is CATSRDRPTNQETQYF. DNA sequence: TGTGCCACTAGCAGAGATCGTCCGACTAACCAAGAGACCCAGTACTTC.